The 20 T cell receptor beta chains presented below share a single source sample, sequenced in a study of blood T cell repertoires in COVID-19. Sequenced by immunoSEQ multiplex PCR; TCRdb stores in-frame clones only, minus some. The sample holds over 70,000 clones; around 88% are singletons and the top ten take 5.5% to 7.5%. Sequenced: peripheral blood. The receptors derive from an elderly woman with acute or convalescent COVID-19.

The V call is TRBV12-2, the J call TRBJ2-2; the table's D call of TRBD1 was not tested on the DNA. TRBV12-2 is described as a pseudogene. This CDR3 comprises 16 residues. CDR3 DNA: TGTGCAAGTCGCCTTAAGTGGGCCGAGAACACCGGGGAGCTGTTTTTT. It translates to CASRLKWAENTGELFF.

The chain uses TRBV4-1 and TRBJ1-1; a possible D gene is TRBD1 (5 bases). The germline V and J ends were trimmed by 4 bases and 1 base, with 16 bases remaining between them. The CDR3 has 16 amino acids. The germline gives CDR1 MGHRA, CDR2 YSYEKL. The CDR3 region is CASSPRGGGGNTEAFF. DNA of the CDR3: TGCGCCAGCAGCCCAAGAGGCGGGGGGGGGAACACTGAAGCTTTCTTT.

The rearrangement uses TRBV6-5 and TRBJ1-6; 7 bases fit TRBD1. From germline, CDR1 is MNHEY and CDR2 SVGAGI. The CDR3 is 11 amino acids. V lost 9 bases to trimming and J lost 12 bases; unmatched junction nucleotides: 5. The DNA for the CDR3 is TGTGCCAGTAGGGGGCGCGGACCCCTCCACTTT. It encodes CASRGRGPLHF.

This chain uses TRBV6-5 with TRBJ2-7, with D possibly being TRBD1 (5 bases). The CDR3 sequence is 14 residues long. With 0 bases removed from V and 4 bases from J, the gap between germline ends came to 10 bases. Germline V gene sequence: CDR1 MNHEY, CDR2 SVGAGI. CDR3 in amino acids: CASSYSQGTYEQYF. In DNA form, the CDR3 reads TGTGCCAGCAGTTACTCGCAGGGTACGTACGAGCAGTACTTC.

The J gene is TRBJ1-5, the V gene TRBV7-3; tentatively, D is TRBD1 (6 bases). The CDR3 has 16 amino acids. Germline V gene sequence: CDR1 SGHTA, CDR2 FQGTGA. Trimming cost V 1 base and J 2 bases, with 12 bases left between them. CDR3 sequence reads: CASSLKSSGGNQPQHF. CDR3 DNA sequence: TGTGCCAGCAGCTTAAAAAGCTCAGGGGGCAATCAGCCCCAGCATTTT.

The chain joins TRBV19 to TRBJ2-2; D not certain. Trimming cost V 4 bases and J 5 bases, with 8 bases left between them. Germline CDR1 reads LNHDA; CDR2 reads SQIVND (reference sequence). The CDR3 spans 13 residues. CDR3: CASSTFGTGELFF. CDR3 bases: TGTGCCAGTAGTACGTTCGGTACCGGGGAGCTGTTTTTT.

This chain joins TRBV4-3 and TRBJ2-7; 9 bases fit TRBD2. With 3 bases clipped from V and 3 bases from J, the junction kept 6 bases outside the gene matches. The CDR3 consists of 15 residues. Looked up from germline, CDR1 is LGHNA and CDR2 is YSLEER. As DNA, the CDR3 is TGCGCCAGCAGCCAGGTAGCGGGGGATGGCTACGAGCAGTACTTC. Translated: CASSQVAGDGYEQYF.

This clone was seen more than once but under ten times. The genes are TRBV11-3 and TRBJ2-7; 9 nucleotides line up with TRBD1. This CDR3 comprises 14 residues. The germline CDR1 and CDR2 sequences are SGHNT and YENEEA. V shed 1 base and J 8 bases; nucleotides not matched to a gene: 6. CDR3 sequence: CASSLVATGGKQYF. For the CDR3, the DNA is TGTGCCAGCAGCTTAGTCGCGACAGGGGGAAAGCAGTACTTC.

The chain couples TRBV6-1 to TRBJ1-1, with D perhaps matching TRBD1 (6 bases). From germline, CDR1 is MNHNS and CDR2 SASEGT. The CDR3 totals 13 residues. V lost 2 bases to trimming and J lost 3 bases, with 7 bases between them. The CDR3 here is CASSENRDTEAFF. The DNA of the CDR3 is TGTGCCAGCAGTGAAAACAGGGACACTGAAGCTTTCTTT.

The gene calls are TRBV6-5 and TRBJ2-1; TRBD1 matches 8 bases. V lost 4 bases to trimming and J lost 5 bases; unmatched junction nucleotides: 4. CDR3 length: 14 amino acids. Germline lookup yields CDR1 MNHEY and CDR2 SVGAGI. Here the CDR3 DNA reads TGTGCCAGCAGTTGGGACAGGACAAACAATGAGCAGTTCTTC. Its translation is CASSWDRTNNEQFF.

This chain uses TRBV6-6 with TRBJ2-2; 8 bases are a match to TRBD1. V lost 5 bases, J lost 0 bases, and 8 bases stayed unmatched. The CDR3 spans 17 residues. CDR1 and CDR2 (germline): MNHNY, SVGAGI (reference sequence). CDR3 loop: CASSLSGQGSNTGELFF. The CDR3 DNA reads TGTGCCAGCAGTCTCAGCGGACAGGGTTCGAACACCGGGGAGCTGTTTTTT.

With respect to this clone: One junction end disagrees with the germline gene, perhaps due to a read error. CDR3 sequence: CASSESRGRGQPQHF. CDR3 nucleotides: TGTGCCAGCAGCGAATCGAGGGGGCGAGGTCAGCCCCAGCATTTT. The chain uses TRBV16 and TRBJ1-5, with 7 bases fitting TRBD1. The CDR3 extends over 15 amino acids. Germline values: CDR1 KGHSY, CDR2 FQNENV. Together with reference TRBV16 and TRBJ1-5, the CDR3 gives the full variable domain: GEEVAQTPKHLVRGEGQKAKLYCAPIKGHSYVFWYQQVLKNEFKFLISFQNENVFDETGMPKERFSAKCLPNSPCSLEIQATKLEDSAVYFCASSESRGRGQPQHFGDGTRLSIL.

The V call is TRBV7-2, the J call TRBJ1-2, with TRBD1 matching 8 bases. Losses at the gene ends were 6 bases for V and 5 bases for J; bases not matched to a gene: 8. CDR3 length: 14 residues. The germline V gene encodes CDR1 SGHTA and CDR2 FQGNSA. The CDR3 DNA reads as TGTGCCAGCAGAATCCGCACAGGGGGGTATGGCTACACCTTC. Translated, it gives CASRIRTGGYGYTF.

V usage is TRBV12-5 and J usage is TRBJ1-1, with D maybe TRBD1 (5 bases). The CDR3 runs to 15 residues. Germline lookup yields CDR1 LGHNT and CDR2 FRNRAP. The ends were cut back, 5 bases at V and 5 bases at J, with 18 bases in the middle. The CDR3 bases are TGTGCTAGTGGTGCAATGGGGGGGATAGTGACTGAAGCTTTCTTT. Amino acid sequence: CASGAMGGIVTEAFF.

This sequence joins TRBV5-6 and TRBJ1-6; D may be TRBD1 (6 bases). Germline V CDR1 and CDR2: SGHDT, YYEEEE. The CDR3 covers 14 residues. V lost 5 bases to trimming and J lost 10 bases, with 16 bases between them. The CDR3 coding sequence is TGTGCCAGCAGTCTGGGGACAAGGGACTCACCCCTCCACTTT. It is translated as CASSLGTRDSPLHF.

The genes are TRBV2 and TRBJ1-4, with 9 nucleotides matching TRBD1. V lost 5 bases, J lost 4 bases, and 11 bases stayed unmatched. The CDR3 is 17 residues long. Germline CDR1 SNHLY, CDR2 FYNNEI. The CDR3 nucleotides read TGTGCCAGCAGTAACAGGGGGCGCCCAGAATATAATGAAAAACTGTTTTTT. This sequence encodes CASSNRGRPEYNEKLFF.

The chain links TRBV2 to TRBJ2-3, with 8 bases that match TRBD1. Germline CDR1 is SNHLY and CDR2 is FYNNEI. J lost 5 bases, V lost 7 bases, and 11 bases had no gene match. This CDR3 is built from 15 residues. In DNA form, the CDR3 reads TGTGCCAGCAACCCGCTAGACAGGGGTATAGATACGCAGTATTTT. Residues: CASNPLDRGIDTQYF.

The J gene is TRBJ2-4, the V gene TRBV11-2; the D gene is possibly TRBD1 (6 bases). With 4 bases removed from V and 8 bases from J, the gap between germline ends came to 18 bases. The CDR3 is 15 amino acids. CDR1 is SGHAT, CDR2 FQNNGV, per germline. The CDR3 spells CASSSSGGKGDIQYF. The CDR3 bases are TGTGCCAGCAGCTCCAGTGGGGGAAAGGGGGACATTCAGTACTTC.

This clone was seen more than once but under ten times. The junction differs from germline at one of its ends, possibly a read error. The chain recombines TRBV7-7 with TRBJ2-2; 8 bases fit TRBD2. This CDR3 region has 16 residues. From germline, CDR1 is SSHAT and CDR2 FNYEAQ (reference sequence). The CDR3 reads CASSIRTSWNTGELFF. In nucleotides, the CDR3 is TGTGCTAGCAGCATAAGGACTAGCTGGAACACCGGGGAGCTGTTTTTT. The full variable domain, its missing parts supplied by reference TRBV7-7 and TRBJ2-2, is GAGVSQSPRYKVTKRGQDVTLRCDPISSHATLYWYQQALGQGPEFLTYFNYEAQPDKSGLPSDRFSAERPEGSISTLTIQRTEQRDSAMYRCASSIRTSWNTGELFFGEGSRLTVL.

This chain links TRBV15 with TRBJ1-3; D gene uncertain. V shed 3 bases and J shed 4 bases, with 7 bases lying between them. Germline-derived CDR1 and CDR2 are LNHNV and YYDKDF (reference sequence). The CDR3 spans 13 residues. CDR3 sequence reads: CATSRGDGNTIYF. CDR3 nucleotide sequence: TGTGCCACCAGCAGGGGAGACGGAAACACCATATATTTT. Together with reference TRBV15 and TRBJ1-3, the CDR3 gives the full variable domain: DAMVIQNPRYQVTQFGKPVTLSCSQTLNHNVMYWYQQKSSQAPKLLFHYYDKDFNNEADTPDNFQSRRPNTSFCFLDIRSPGLGDTAMYLCATSRGDGNTIYFGEGSWLTVV.